The 10 T cell receptor beta chains below all came from one sample that was sequenced in a study of human thymus T cells. The thymus tissue came from resections taken during corrective heart surgery. Profiled with immunoSEQ multiplex PCR; TCRdb holds only in-frame clones, not every one. This table holds some 120,000 clones, over 85% found once. Input material: thymus tissue. All receptors come from a boy in the first two years of life with a congenital heart defect but otherwise immunologically healthy.

The V gene is TRBV7-6, the J gene TRBJ2-7; either TRBD1 or TRBD2 may fit D (5 bases each). Germline V lookup: CDR1 SGHVS, CDR2 FNYEAQ. The ends were cut back, 5 bases at V and 3 bases at J, with 14 bases in the middle. CDR3 size: 14 residues. DNA of the CDR3: TGTGCCAGCAGCCTCGGGACGGAAGTCTACGAGCAGTACTTC. Its protein product is CASSLGTEVYEQYF.

J is TRBJ2-5 and V is TRBV9, with D perhaps assigned TRBD1 or TRBD2 (8 bases each). Germline assignment: CDR1 SGDLS and CDR2 YYNGEE. V gave up 4 bases and J gave up 0 bases, with 19 bases separating them. CDR3 length: 17 residues. CDR3 DNA: TGTGCCAGCAGCCCACCCAGGGGGCGGGGGGACCAAGAGACCCAGTACTTC. Translation: CASSPPRGRGDQETQYF.

V is TRBV7-6 and J is TRBJ2-7, with TRBD1 matching over 10 bases. This CDR3 contains 13 residues. The germline gives CDR1 SGHVS, CDR2 FNYEAQ. The V gene end was trimmed by 5 bases and the J gene end by 5 bases; junction bases not matched to a gene: 3. Here the CDR3 reads CASSQDRGHEQYF. The CDR3 bases are TGTGCCAGCAGCCAAGACAGGGGGCACGAGCAGTACTTC.

The rearrangement links TRBV5-8 to TRBJ1-1, with D perhaps TRBD1 (6 bases). V gave up 4 bases and J gave up 1 base, with 14 bases separating them. The CDR3 extends over 15 amino acids. Germline CDR1 is SGHTS and CDR2 is YDEGEE. The CDR3 sequence: CASSDTGFGNTEAFF. DNA of the CDR3: TGTGCCAGCAGCGACACAGGGTTCGGGAACACTGAAGCTTTCTTT.

This clone was seen a single time. The gene calls are TRBV7-2 and TRBJ2-1; no reliable D call. Per germline, CDR1 SGHTA and CDR2 FQGNSA. Trimming shortened V by 3 bases and J by 7 bases, and 16 bases separated the two germline ends. CDR3 length: 15 amino acids. The CDR3: CASSFFRLPENEQFF. The CDR3 nucleotides are TGTGCCAGCAGCTTTTTCAGATTGCCCGAGAATGAGCAGTTCTTC.

V gene TRBV6-5 combines with J gene TRBJ2-1, with 10 nucleotides matching TRBD2. V lost 3 bases and J lost 10; bases outside the gene matches: 9. The CDR3 extends over 15 amino acids. CDR1 and CDR2 (germline): MNHEY, SVGAGI. The CDR3 coding sequence is TGTGCCAGCAGTTATCTCCAGCGGGGGGGCGGGGAGCAGTTCTTC. Encoded protein: CASSYLQRGGGEQFF.

This rearrangement joins TRBV14 to TRBJ2-3; D unclear. Germline V CDR1 and CDR2: SGHDN, FVKESK. This CDR3 is built from 14 residues. V dropped 7 bases and J dropped 4 bases, with 15 bases sitting between them. CDR3 nucleotide sequence: TGTGCCAGCACCTCGGGCCCCGAGTCAGATACGCAGTATTTT. Its translation: CASTSGPESDTQYF.

The V gene is TRBV28, the J gene TRBJ1-2; 8 bases fit TRBD1. The germline CDR1 and CDR2 sequences are MDHEN and SYDVKM. Trimming cost V 6 bases and J 8 bases; bases outside gene matches: 8. The CDR3 extends over 13 amino acids. The chain's CDR3 is CASSRTGQSGYTF. CDR3 nucleotides: TGTGCCAGCAGCCGGACAGGGCAGTCGGGCTACACCTTC.

The V call is TRBV28, the J call TRBJ1-5; the D is unclear. Germline assignment: CDR1 MDHEN and CDR2 SYDVKM. The CDR3 is 17 amino acids. V was cut by 5 bases and J by 0 bases, with 17 bases left in between. The CDR3 nucleotides read TGTGCCAGCAGTCTCCTTGTGAGTACGGATAGCAATCAGCCCCAGCATTTT. Its protein is CASSLLVSTDSNQPQHF.

The genes are TRBV27 and TRBJ2-3; weak D call: TRBD2 (5 bases). In germline, CDR1 is MNHEY, CDR2 SMNVEV (reference sequence). Deletions cut 2 bases from V and 5 bases from J, with 5 bases between. The CDR3 length is 12 residues. The CDR3, as DNA: TGTGCCAGCAGTTTACGGGGAGATACGCAGTATTTT. This codes for CASSLRGDTQYF.